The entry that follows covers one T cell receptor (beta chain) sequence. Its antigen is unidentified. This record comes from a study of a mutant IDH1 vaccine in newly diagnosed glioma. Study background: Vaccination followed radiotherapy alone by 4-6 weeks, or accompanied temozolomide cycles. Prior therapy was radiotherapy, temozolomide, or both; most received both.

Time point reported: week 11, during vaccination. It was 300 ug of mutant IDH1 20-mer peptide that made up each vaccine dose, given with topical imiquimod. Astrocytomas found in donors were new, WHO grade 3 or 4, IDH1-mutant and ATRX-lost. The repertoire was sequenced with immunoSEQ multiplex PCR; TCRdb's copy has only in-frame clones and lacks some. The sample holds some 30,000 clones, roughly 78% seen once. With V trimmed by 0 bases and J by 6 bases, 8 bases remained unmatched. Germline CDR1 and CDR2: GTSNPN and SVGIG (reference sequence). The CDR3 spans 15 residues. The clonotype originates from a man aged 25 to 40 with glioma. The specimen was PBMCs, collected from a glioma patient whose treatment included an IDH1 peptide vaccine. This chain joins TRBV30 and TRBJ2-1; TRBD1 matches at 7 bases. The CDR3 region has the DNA TGTGCCTGGAGTGTAAGGACAGGCTATGGCAATGAGCAGTTCTTC. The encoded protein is CAWSVRTGYGNEQFF. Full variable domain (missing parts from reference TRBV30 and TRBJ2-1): SQTIHQWPATLVQPVGSPLSLECTVEGTSNPNLYWYRQAAGRGLQLLFYSVGIGQISSEVPQNLSASRPQDRQFILSSKKLLLSDSGFYLCAWSVRTGYGNEQFFGPGTRLTVL.